The present entry profiles one TCR beta chain with its context. This clonotype was detected a few times. Its cognate antigen has yet to be identified. Nothing much larger sits one base from this clone, and base qualities are not available. Libraries were constructed by RACE. TCRdb shows the sequencer as NextSeq 500. During library preparation, unique molecular identifiers were attached to individual cDNA molecules so that TCRs could be counted in a quantitative, reproducible way. For every blood RNA sample, sequencing covered both the TCR alpha and TCR beta chains. The authors' pipeline ran thus. The median number of TCRs per sample was some 100,000, ranging from 23,224 to 690,600. V, J and CDR3 annotation of the TCR reads was performed with the Decombinator software suite. Every sample was subsampled to the same number of TCRs (28,000) for the PS versus PT1 abundance plots. Expanded TCRs were defined as absent before sensitization and observed at least eight times at the 2-week time point. TCRdb itself trimmed the public reads at Q25 with fastp, ran MiXCR and retained productive beta chains. When rows share a CDR3 protein, they turn into one entry using the most common DNA and genes. These V and J calls are TCRdb output, not the study's own analysis. Recorded for this sample are under 400,000 distinct CDR3 sequences; roughly 5.3% of them occurred a single time. The ten largest clonotypes hold 2.6% of the sample.

This specimen belongs to a study of human T cells and chemical hapten exposure (dated by TCRdb to the early 2020s). Turning to the overall study: For sensitization, 2% DPC in acetone was applied to a roughly 2 cm by roughly 2 cm area of upper inner arm skin. Throughout the approximately 24-week study period, patients were also given weekly therapeutic DPC doses on the scalp. Patch testing on the upper back used Finn chambers containing 0.01% DPC, with scoring done after 6 days according to International Contact Dermatitis Research Group standards. The mostly female patient cohort included alopecia areata with under or over 50% scalp involvement, alopecia totalis and alopecia universalis. Libraries were combined into a pool for sequencing, and differences in TCR yield between samples came mainly from small differences in library volumes within the pool. In alopecia patients, the study followed how the peripheral blood TCR repertoire changed in vivo over primary and secondary sensitization to diphenylcyclopropenone (DPC), a hapten. Blood samples were taken from patients before sensitization (week 0) and at 2, 6 and about 24 weeks after DPC sensitization. Some 29 alopecia patients provided blood for TCR sequencing at one to four time points (pre-sensitization, 2, 6 and 24 weeks). What the research found in general, with its limitations: Alopecia, a presumed autoimmune disease, was present in all patients, so the immune response of the patients might differ from that of healthy individuals. The number of TCRs above 1 in 1000 frequency did not change with DPC sensitization; there was no evidence of global repertoire structure alterations. Patch test score correlated positively with the number of PT1 expanded TCRs, reaching significance at thresholds 8, 16 and 32 but not at 4. After repeated subsampling, changes were observed in the strength of the expansion versus patch-test correlation and in the threshold at which the correlation became significant. Significantly more large CDR3 similarity clusters were formed by expanded TCRs than by pre-sensitization or healthy control sets, consistent with antigen-driven responses.

The time point label here, explained by the study, means: pre-sensitization, week 0. The treatment or condition label of this sample denotes: therapeutic diphenylcyclopropenone sensitization with weekly scalp DPC. At every patch-test visit, the blood draw took place before the patch test was put on. Patients were eligible if aged 18 to 70, diagnosed with alopecia and judged suitable for DPC therapy, and pregnant patients were excluded. Total RNA was isolated from unfractionated whole blood collected in Tempus Blood RNA tubes. From the cysteine through the phenylalanine, the CDR3 covers 12 amino acids. Just the 36-base CDR3 DNA is kept, in frame starting at base 1. Per the germline V gene (reference sequence), GTSNPN is the CDR1 and SVGIG is the CDR2. V is reduced by 7 bases and J by 6 bases, leaving a spacing of 13 bases between them.

The chain employs TRBV30 and TRBJ2-1; possibly the D gene is TRBD2, per 5 matching bases. The receptor was isolated from a woman aged 45-65 years with alopecia areata. Some clones in this sample may be carry-over from other donors' samples. This sample comprised whole blood, obtained in connection with sensitization to the hapten diphenylcyclopropenone (DPC). The nucleotide sequence is given as TGTGCCTCCCCCGGAGGACCCAATGAGCAGTTCTTC. The resulting protein is CASPGGPNEQFF.